The 19 T cell receptor beta chains below all came from one sample that was sequenced in a study of blood T cells in healthy people across ages. Using a J-beta primer mix together with a sample-barcoded 5' primer, a second PCR was run for roughly 6 to 11 cycles. TCRdb used MiXCR to reprocess the 5' RACE reads, holding one entry per CDR3 protein. This sample has about 670,000 distinct CDR3 sequences, with around 43% found just once. Input material: blood. These receptors were obtained from a man older than 75 in good health.

This clonotype has ten or more counts. The chain links TRBV29-1 to TRBJ1-1; the D gene is possibly TRBD1 (6 bases). Trimming cost V 6 bases and J 1 base, with 21 bases left between them. In germline, CDR1 is SQVTM, CDR2 ANQGSEA. The CDR3 spans 16 residues. The CDR3 nucleotides read TGCAGCGTGGGGTTTACAGGGATCCCACAGAACACTGAAGCTTTCTTT. Translated: CSVGFTGIPQNTEAFF.

Only a few counts were recorded for this clonotype. The V and J genes are TRBV7-2 and TRBJ2-3; D unclear. The CDR3 runs 13 residues. Germline V gene lookup returns CDR1 SGHTA and CDR2 FQGNSA. V was pared by 4 bases and J by 4 bases, with 9 bases between. The CDR3: CASSSQRADTQYF. The CDR3 DNA reads as TGTGCCAGCAGCTCTCAAAGAGCAGATACGCAGTATTTT.

This chain connects TRBV25-1 to TRBJ2-5, with D maybe TRBD2 (7 bases). This CDR3 spans 14 amino acids. The V gene lost 4 bases and the J gene lost 4 bases, with 13 bases spanning the gap. Germline V gene lookup returns CDR1 MGHDK and CDR2 SYGVNS. CDR3 coding DNA: TGTGCCAGCAGTGGGGGGGGGCTAGGAGAGACCCAGTACTTC. This encodes CASSGGGLGETQYF.

This clonotype was seen only a few times. The chain combines TRBV2 with TRBJ2-7; a weak D match, TRBD2 (6 bases). Germline CDR1 SNHLY, CDR2 FYNNEI. The V end was cut by 1 base, the J end by 3 bases, with 10 bases between. This CDR3 comprises 14 residues. The CDR3 loop reads CASSEGGNVYEQYF. In DNA form, the CDR3 reads TGTGCCAGCAGTGAAGGCGGGAATGTCTACGAGCAGTACTTC.

The gene calls are TRBV9 and TRBJ2-7, with 7 positions matching TRBD1. The CDR3 extends over 15 amino acids. The V gene's germline CDR1 is SGDLS and CDR2 YYNGEE. V shed 1 base and J 7 bases; nucleotides not matched to a gene: 11. CDR3 loop: CASSVNGQAGTEQYF. CDR3 bases: TGTGCCAGCAGCGTAAATGGACAGGCCGGTACGGAGCAGTACTTC. Full variable domain (outside the CDR3, taken from reference TRBV9 and TRBJ2-7): DSGVTQTPKHLITATGQRVTLRCSPRSGDLSVYWYQQSLDQGLQFLIQYYNGEERAKGNILERFSAQQFPDLHSELNLSSLELGDSALYFCASSVNGQAGTEQYFGPGTRLTVT.

This clonotype showed up just a few times. The chain is built from TRBV4-1 and TRBJ1-4; D is ambiguous. V was trimmed by 0 bases and J by 10 bases, leaving 18 bases between them. The CDR3 runs to 16 residues. CDR1 MGHRA and CDR2 YSYEKL come from the germline V gene. CDR3 coding DNA: TGCGCCAGCAGCCAAGAAGAAACAGTTATAATTGGAAAACTGTTTTTT. Translation gives CASSQEETVIIGKLFF.

The DNA of the CDR3 is TGTGCCAGCAGCTTGGACCCGGGACCCCGTGGTTCACCCCTCCACTTT. Encoded protein: CASSLDPGPRGSPLHF. V and J are TRBV5-5 and TRBJ1-6; perhaps TRBD1 as D (5 bases). Germline CDR1 SGHKS, CDR2 YYEKEE (reference sequence). The CDR3 extends over 16 amino acids. V dropped 0 bases and J dropped 9 bases, with 16 bases sitting between them.

The genes are TRBV20-1 and TRBJ2-1; D is perhaps TRBD2 (6 bases). Germline V gene lookup returns CDR1 DFQATT and CDR2 SNEGSKA (reference sequence). The CDR3 consists of 13 residues. V lost 5 bases to trimming and J lost 1 base, with 9 bases between them. CDR3 in amino acids: CSAFGGSYNEQFF. The CDR3 DNA reads TGCAGTGCTTTCGGGGGTTCCTACAATGAGCAGTTCTTC.

This clonotype was counted a single time. This sequence joins TRBV7-6 and TRBJ1-6; TRBD1 agrees at 11 bases. The V and J ends lost 5 bases and 9 bases, in that order; junction bases with no gene match: 9. The CDR3 sequence is 16 residues long. Germline assignment: CDR1 SGHVS and CDR2 FNYEAQ. The CDR3 DNA follows: TGTGCCAGCAGCGCCAGGGACAGGGGGTCTCTTTCACCCCTCCACTTT. It specifies CASSARDRGSLSPLHF.

This chain joins TRBV6-2 or TRBV6-3 and TRBJ2-3; 7 bases fit TRBD2. The CDR3 is made up of 18 amino acids. Trimming took 8 bases from V and 2 from J; bases not matched to a gene: 19. CDR1 MNHEY and CDR2 SVGEGT come from the germline V gene. CDR3 DNA sequence: TGTGCCAGCCCAAAAGTAGCAATAGCGGGCCCCTTCACAGATACGCAGTATTTT. Protein product: CASPKVAIAGPFTDTQYF.

The rearrangement uses TRBV30 and TRBJ2-4; D is uncertain. The end of the DNA fits TRBJ2-7 better, so the J call may be wrong. The CDR3 is made up of 12 amino acids. Germline V gene data show CDR1 as GTSNPN and CDR2 as SVGIG (reference sequence). CDR3 sequence reads: CAWSDKTYEQYF. CDR3 nucleotides: TGTGCCTGGAGTGACAAAACCTACGAGCAGTACTTC.

This clonotype occurred many times. The chain has TRBV6-2 or TRBV6-3 and TRBJ2-7; either TRBD1 or TRBD2 may fit D (5 bases each). The CDR3 is 12 residues long. Germline V lookup: CDR1 MNHEY, CDR2 SVGEGT. V shed 6 bases and J shed 7 bases, with 13 bases lying between them. The CDR3 nucleotides are TGTGCCAGCAGCCTCGGGGACGTAGAGCAGTACTTC. This encodes CASSLGDVEQYF.

The chain employs TRBV6-2 or TRBV6-3 and TRBJ2-5; D remains unclear. CDR3 length: 17 residues. In germline, CDR1 is MNHEY, CDR2 SVGEGT. V was shortened by 2 bases and J by 11 bases, with 27 bases between the two germline ends. CDR3 loop: CASSYAGPGGAYNEQYF. CDR3 nucleotides: TGTGCCAGCAGTTACGCCGGGCCGGGTGGCGCCTACAATGAGCAGTACTTC.

The V call is TRBV11-3, the J call TRBJ2-5; 8 nucleotides agree with TRBD2. This CDR3 comprises 15 residues. With 2 bases clipped from V and 5 bases from J, the junction kept 7 bases outside the gene matches. Germline lookup yields CDR1 SGHNT and CDR2 YENEEA. CDR3 sequence: CASSLNGRASETQYF. CDR3 in DNA: TGTGCCAGCAGCTTAAACGGGAGGGCCTCTGAGACCCAGTACTTC.

The chain combines TRBV6-5 with TRBJ2-1; TRBD2 might be the D (6 bases). CDR3 length: 14 residues. In germline, CDR1 is MNHEY, CDR2 SVGAGI. Trimming removed 0 bases from V and 9 bases from J, with 12 bases in between. Here the CDR3 reads CASSYSIQGGEQFF. As DNA, the CDR3 is TGTGCCAGCAGTTACTCGATTCAGGGAGGTGAGCAGTTCTTC.

As DNA, the CDR3 is TGCGCCAGCAGCTTGGCCCGGGAGGGCGAGCAGTACTTC. It codes for CASSLAREGEQYF. The J gene is TRBJ2-4, the V gene TRBV5-1; 8 bases line up with TRBD2. The DNA end is a closer match to TRBJ2-7, so the J assignment may be wrong. This CDR3 region has 13 residues. Looked up from germline, CDR1 is SGHRS and CDR2 is YFSETQ.

The chain employs TRBV12-3 or TRBV12-4 and TRBJ2-4; 7 bases line up with TRBD2. This CDR3 region has 15 residues. The trim removed 8 bases at V and 0 bases at J, leaving 7 bases unmatched. CDR3 in amino acids: CASRTGGSAKNIQYF. The CDR3 DNA reads as TGTGCCAGCCGAACGGGGGGTTCAGCCAAAAACATTCAGTACTTC.

The chain joins TRBV6-1 to TRBJ2-7; D is unresolved. Trimming took 0 bases from V and 0 from J, leaving 9 bases between them. CDR1 and CDR2 (germline): MNHNS, SASEGT. The CDR3 has 15 residues. The CDR3 DNA follows: TGTGCCAGCAGTGAAGCTGGCAGGAGCTCCTACGAGCAGTACTTC. It yields the protein CASSEAGRSSYEQYF.

The rearrangement joins TRBV15 to TRBJ2-4; TRBD1 matches 8 bases. TRBJ2-7 explains the end of the DNA better; the J call may be wrong. The CDR3 is 16 residues long. CDR1 and CDR2 (germline): LNHNV, YYDKDF (reference sequence). This CDR3 is CATSRVTGAATYEQYF. The CDR3 DNA reads TGTGCCACCAGCAGAGTGACAGGGGCTGCCACCTACGAGCAGTACTTC.